Each of the 5 T cell receptor beta chains below was sequenced from the same sample in a study of CD8 T cells in ankylosing spondylitis (dated by TCRdb to 2016 to 2017). Libraries were prepared through 5' RACE. Data came from an Illumina HiSeq 2500. TCRdb's own reprocessing of the public reads used fastp at Q25 and MiXCR and kept productive beta chains. Each CDR3 protein gets just one entry, which takes the most common genes and DNA from the rows behind it. The sample table lists more than 250,000 distinct CDR3 sequences, about 9.9% of them with a count of one. The biggest ten clones account for about 10% of the sample. The sample was blood, either unsorted or a sorted T cell fraction (not recorded which). These receptors all stem from a female donor with ankylosing spondylitis or in good health (not recorded which).

In its sample, this clonotype was seen many times. The genes are TRBV5-1 and TRBJ2-2, with no clear D. The germline CDR1 and CDR2 sequences are SGHRS and YFSETQ. This CDR3 comprises 16 residues. The V end lost 0 bases, the J end lost 1 base, and 10 bases lay between the germline ends. In DNA form, the CDR3 reads TGCGCCAGCAGCTTGGACGCGACTCTGAACACCGGGGAGCTGTTTTTT. Amino acid sequence: CASSLDATLNTGELFF. The full variable domain, its missing parts supplied by reference TRBV5-1 and TRBJ2-2, is KAGVTQTPRYLIKTRGQQVTLSCSPISGHRSVSWYQQTPGQGLQFLFEYFSETQRNKGNFPGRFSGRQFSNSRSEMNVSTLELGDSALYLCASSLDATLNTGELFFGEGSRLTVL.

In its sample, this clonotype was seen many times. The chain links TRBV6-5 to TRBJ2-7; 8 bases match TRBD1. V was clipped by 6 bases and J by 0 bases; unmatched bases: 7. The CDR3 extends over 15 amino acids. From germline, CDR1 is MNHEY and CDR2 SVGAGI. CDR3 DNA: TGTGCCAGCAGCTTAGACAGGGGCCACTCCTACGAGCAGTACTTC. It encodes CASSLDRGHSYEQYF.

With regard to this clonotype: One junction end does not reproduce the germline sequence, and a read error may be involved. This chain connects TRBV12-3 or TRBV12-4 to TRBJ1-5; D gene ambiguous. The length of the CDR3 is 14 residues. The CDR3 reads CASSVALGNQPQHF. CDR3 nucleotides: TGTGCCAGCAGTGTAGCCCTGGGCAATCAGCCCCAGCATTTT.

This clonotype was picked up many times. The CDR3 protein is CASSPSGTRASGTQYF. In nucleotides, the CDR3 is TGCGCCAGCAGCCCGTCCGGGACTAGGGCCTCAGGGACCCAGTACTTC. The chain joins TRBV4-1 to TRBJ2-5; 8 bases line up with TRBD2. Germline assignment: CDR1 MGHRA and CDR2 YSYEKL. Trimming took 4 bases from V and 7 from J; bases not matched to a gene: 14. The CDR3 runs to 16 residues.

In this sample, this clonotype turned up many times. The V gene is TRBV7-2, the J gene TRBJ1-1; no clear D. The CDR3 covers 16 residues. Trimming left V 4 bases short and J 4 bases short, with 19 bases between. CDR1 SGHTA and CDR2 FQGNSA come from the germline V gene. The CDR3 reads CASSSKTTGGSTEAFF. In nucleotides, the CDR3 is TGTGCCAGCAGCTCGAAAACCACGGGAGGGAGCACTGAAGCTTTCTTT.